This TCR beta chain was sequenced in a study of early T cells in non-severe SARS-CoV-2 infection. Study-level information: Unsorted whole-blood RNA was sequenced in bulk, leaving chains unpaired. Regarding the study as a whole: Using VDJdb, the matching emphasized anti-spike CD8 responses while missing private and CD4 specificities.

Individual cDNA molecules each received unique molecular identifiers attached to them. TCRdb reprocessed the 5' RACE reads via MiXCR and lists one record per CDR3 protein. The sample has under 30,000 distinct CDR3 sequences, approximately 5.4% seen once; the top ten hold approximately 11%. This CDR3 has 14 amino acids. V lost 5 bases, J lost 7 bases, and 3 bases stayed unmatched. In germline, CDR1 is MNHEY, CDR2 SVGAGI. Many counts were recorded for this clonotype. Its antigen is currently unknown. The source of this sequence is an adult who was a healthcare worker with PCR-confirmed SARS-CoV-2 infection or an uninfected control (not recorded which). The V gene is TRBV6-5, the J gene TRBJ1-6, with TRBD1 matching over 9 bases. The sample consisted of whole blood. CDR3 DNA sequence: TGTGCCAGCAGTACGACAGGGGGAAATTCACCCCTCCACTTT. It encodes CASSTTGGNSPLHF.